This T cell receptor (beta chain) comes out of a study of shared clonotypes between healthy human individuals. Libraries were prepared by immunoSEQ multiplex PCR; TCRdb keeps only in-frame clonotypes and omits some of them. This table has hundreds of thousands of clones, 95% to 96% appearing once. V trimming: 3 bases; J trimming: 6 bases; junction bases outside the gene matches: 7. This CDR3 has 17 residues. Germline CDR1 SGDLS, CDR2 YYNGEE. Overall study findings and caveats: Non-shared clonotypes displayed generation probabilities falling below those of clonotypes present in all four donors.

A remark on this clone: Its antigen is unknown.

The naive CD8 subset, CD45RO-negative cells positively selected for CCR7, excluded terminally differentiated effector memory CD45RA+ cells. The sample comprised naive CD8+ T cells sorted from blood. This rearrangement joins TRBV9 to TRBJ2-1, with 15 bases aligning to TRBD2. The clonotype comes from a woman aged 25 to 39 in good health. DNA for the CDR3: TGTGCCAGCAGCGGGGGGACTAGCGGGAGGAACTCCAATGAGCAGTTCTTC. Its translation: CASSGGTSGRNSNEQFF.